What follows are 3 T cell receptor beta chains derived from one specimen sequenced in a study of T cells in Graves' hyperthyroidism and ophthalmopathy. Amplification of TCR beta CDR3 regions used RNA as the template. First-round RT-PCR targeting the TCR CDR3 was performed with the HTBI primer set. TCRdb ran MiXCR on the multiplex PCR reads and lists one entry per CDR3 protein. The sample gives approximately 590,000 distinct CDR3 sequences, 15% to 18% of which show up once; about 7% is in the top ten. Sample: blood. These TCRs come from a woman aged 25 to 39 with Graves' hyperthyroidism.

This CDR3 is CASSDDDTFGEQFF. In DNA form, the CDR3 reads TGTGCCAGCAGCGACGACGACACTTTTGGTGAGCAGTTCTTC. The chain carries TRBV9 and TRBJ2-1; D gene ambiguous. The germline CDR1 and CDR2 sequences are SGDLS and YYNGEE. V was trimmed by 3 bases and J by 9 bases, leaving 16 bases between them. The CDR3 totals 14 residues.

This clonotype came up a few times. The V and J genes are TRBV9 and TRBJ2-3; TRBD2 is a possible D gene (6 bases). Trimming took 0 bases from V and 1 from J, leaving 12 bases between them. The CDR3 runs to 16 residues. Germline CDR1 and CDR2: SGDLS and YYNGEE. The CDR3 loop is CASSVAPSARTDTQYF. The CDR3 DNA is TGTGCCAGCAGCGTAGCTCCTAGCGCCCGCACAGATACGCAGTATTTT.

This clonotype occurred many times. The chain couples TRBV20-1 to TRBJ2-3, with TRBD2 matching 9 bases. CDR1 DFQATT and CDR2 SNEGSKA come from the germline V gene (reference sequence). V gave up 2 bases and J gave up 6 bases; unmatched junction bases: 9. This CDR3 spans 15 amino acids. The CDR3 coding sequence is TGCAGTGCTAGACACTGGAGGACTAGCGATGATACGCAGTATTTT. Residues: CSARHWRTSDDTQYF.